Presented here are 17 T cell receptor beta chains from one specimen sequenced in a study of T cells expressing NK-cell markers. From its re-call of the 5' RACE reads, TCRdb lists each CDR3 protein once, without DNA. Its listing shows 400,000 to 450,000 distinct CDR3 sequences. Specimen: blood T cells: a sorted CD56 or NKG2C T cell subset, CD4+ or CD8+ T cells, or bulk PBMC T cells (not recorded which). Receptors were obtained from a woman aged 18 to 69 in good health.

The chain carries TRBV19 and TRBJ2-5; with no DNA, the TCRdb D assignment of TRBD1 cannot be verified. This CDR3 is 15 amino acids long. Germline loops: CDR1 LNHDA, CDR2 SQIVND (reference sequence). CDR3 amino acids: CASSLMAGMEETQYF. The variable domain in full, with the rest retrieved from reference TRBV19 and TRBJ2-5, is DGGITQSPKYLFRKEGQNVTLSCEQNLNHDAMYWYRQDPGQGLRLIYYSQIVNDFQKGDIAEGYSVSREKKESFPLTVTSAQKNPTAFYLCASSLMAGMEETQYFGPGTRLLVL.

The chain couples TRBV10-3 to TRBJ2-1; TCRdb picks TRBD2, but there is no DNA to check that call. The CDR3 has 21 amino acids. The germline V gene encodes CDR1 ENHRY and CDR2 SYGVKD. The CDR3 spells CAISESSQGFELAGVGSEQFF.

V usage is TRBV4-1 and J usage is TRBJ1-2; TCRdb gives TRBD1 as the D gene, but with no DNA this cannot be confirmed. CDR3 length: 14 amino acids. In germline, CDR1 is MGHRA, CDR2 YSYEKL. CDR3 protein: CASSLVGQGAGYTF.

The CDR3 sequence: CATRSGGQEAFF. The chain joins TRBV24-1 to TRBJ1-1; the D gene TCRdb calls, TRBD1, cannot be checked with no DNA. Germline assignment: CDR1 KGHDR and CDR2 SFDVKD. This CDR3 region has 12 residues.

The CDR3: CASSYPRGVSSGELFF. This chain connects TRBV12-3 or TRBV12-4 to TRBJ2-2; lacking DNA, the TRBD1 call made by TCRdb goes unchecked. CDR3 length: 16 amino acids.

V usage is TRBV5-1 and J usage is TRBJ2-1; TCRdb calls TRBD1, which cannot be checked without DNA. Germline V gives CDR1 SGHRS, CDR2 YFSETQ. This CDR3 has 13 amino acids. This CDR3 is CASSQGQGNEQFF.

The gene calls are TRBV15 and TRBJ2-2; there is no DNA to check the TCRdb D call of TRBD1. Germline V gene data show CDR1 as LNHNV and CDR2 as YYDKDF (reference sequence). This CDR3 spans 15 amino acids. The CDR3 sequence: CATSPRTVNTGELFF. The entire variable domain, with the rest obtained from reference TRBV15 and TRBJ2-2, is as follows: DAMVIQNPRYQVTQFGKPVTLSCSQTLNHNVMYWYQQKSSQAPKLLFHYYDKDFNNEADTPDNFQSRRPNTSFCFLDIRSPGLGDTAMYLCATSPRTVNTGELFFGEGSRLTVL.

The J gene is TRBJ2-3, the V gene TRBV30; there is no DNA to check the TCRdb D call of TRBD1. Germline V gene data show CDR1 as GTSNPN and CDR2 as SVGIG (reference sequence). The CDR3 has 15 amino acids. CDR3 sequence: CAWSVGQGDTDTQYF.

V usage is TRBV18 and J usage is TRBJ1-5. Germline lookup yields CDR1 KGHSH and CDR2 LQKENI. This CDR3 is built from 15 residues. The CDR3 spells CASSPLAGSNQPQHF. Using reference TRBV18 and TRBJ1-5 for the parts outside the CDR3, the full variable domain is NAGVMQNPRHLVRRRGQEARLRCSPMKGHSHVYWYRQLPEEGLKFMVYLQKENIIDESGMPKERFSAEFPKEGPSILRIQQVVRGDSAAYFCASSPLAGSNQPQHFGDGTRLSIL.

The chain employs TRBV2 and TRBJ2-3. In germline, CDR1 is SNHLY, CDR2 FYNNEI. CDR3 size: 12 residues. CDR3 amino acids: CASTKETDTQYF.

The chain recombines TRBV4-3 with TRBJ1-2; as DNA is missing, the TRBD1 call by TCRdb cannot be tested. Germline V gene sequence: CDR1 LGHNA, CDR2 YSLEER. The CDR3 is made up of 15 amino acids. The CDR3 here is CASSQDRSGMDGYTF.

The V gene is TRBV29-1, the J gene TRBJ2-2; TCRdb names TRBD1, which stays unverified in the absence of DNA. This CDR3 is 13 amino acids long. Germline values: CDR1 SQVTM, CDR2 ANQGSEA. CDR3 amino acids: CSVDWGATGELFF.

This chain links TRBV21-1 with TRBJ2-1; TCRdb gives TRBD2 as the D gene, but with no DNA this cannot be confirmed. TRBV21-1 is shown as a pseudogene. The CDR3 is made up of 15 amino acids. CDR3: CASSSTLAGGNEQFF.

The chain carries TRBV7-3 and TRBJ2-5; TCRdb reports TRBD2, a call that lacks DNA to check it against. CDR3 length: 15 amino acids. From germline, CDR1 is SGHTA and CDR2 FQGTGA. The CDR3: CASSLTFGGRETQYF.

V and J are TRBV12-3 or TRBV12-4 and TRBJ2-1; TCRdb's D call, TRBD2, is unchecked because there is no DNA. This CDR3 spans 14 amino acids. The CDR3 loop is CASSAGLASNEQFF.

The chain combines TRBV25-1 with TRBJ2-1; TCRdb names TRBD1, which stays unverified in the absence of DNA. The V gene's germline CDR1 is MGHDK and CDR2 SYGVNS. The CDR3 totals 16 residues. CDR3 in amino acids: CASSDSLGQGKNEQFF.

The chain carries TRBV13 and TRBJ2-1; TCRdb lists TRBD2, though no DNA is available to test this call. Germline lookup yields CDR1 PRHDT and CDR2 FYEKMQ (reference sequence). This CDR3 spans 16 amino acids. The CDR3 spells CASSSPGRADYNEQFF.